This T cell receptor (beta chain) was sequenced in a study of Ad26.COV2.S vaccination and SARS-CoV-2 variants. Study at large: It was the COV1001 Ad26.COV2.S trial arm that included the donor.

Study findings and constraints: Total responses of T cells may have been underestimated by the analyses of TCR breadth and depth.

Documented treatment: some 20 received Ad26.COV2.S at low or high dose, single or two shots; several received placebo; per-sample allocation not given. All samples were drawn on day 63, counting from the first vaccine or placebo injection. The study used a vaccine consisting of an Ad26 vector that expressed Wuhan-strain SARS-CoV-2 spike. Repertoires were generated with immunoSEQ multiplex PCR, while TCRdb's copy carries only in-frame clones and drops some. There are about 420,000 clones in the sample; around 89% occur only once, and less than 4% lies in the top ten. A note on this clone: Its antigen remains unknown.

The sequencing used peripheral blood, collected in a trial of Ad26.COV2.S vaccine versus placebo. This TCR derives from a person aged 18-65 years who received the Ad26.COV2.S COVID-19 vaccine or a placebo.

As DNA, the CDR3 is TGTGCCAGTAGTATCCTAAGGTTGCGGGGGGCAAACACAGATACGCAGTATTTT. This codes for CASSILRLRGANTDTQYF. V is TRBV19 and J is TRBJ2-3, with 8 bases identical to TRBD2. V lost 3 bases and J lost 2; bases outside the gene matches: 13. Germline V gene sequence: CDR1 LNHDA, CDR2 SQIVND (reference sequence). This CDR3 region has 18 residues.